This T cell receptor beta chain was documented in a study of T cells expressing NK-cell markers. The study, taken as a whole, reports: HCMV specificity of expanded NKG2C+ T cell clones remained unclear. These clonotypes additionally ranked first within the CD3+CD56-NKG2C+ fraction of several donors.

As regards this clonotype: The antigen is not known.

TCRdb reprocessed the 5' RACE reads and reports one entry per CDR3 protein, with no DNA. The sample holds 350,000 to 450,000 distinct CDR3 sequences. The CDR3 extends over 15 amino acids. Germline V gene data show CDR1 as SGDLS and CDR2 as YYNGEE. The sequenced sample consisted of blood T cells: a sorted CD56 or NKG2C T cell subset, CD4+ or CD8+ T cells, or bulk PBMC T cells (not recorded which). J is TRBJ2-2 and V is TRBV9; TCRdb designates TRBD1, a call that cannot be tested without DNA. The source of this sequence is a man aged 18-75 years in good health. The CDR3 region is CASSVDATPGGELFF.